Below, 12 T cell receptor beta chains from the same sample are listed, as sequenced in a study of T cell changes during pregnancy in multiple sclerosis. Profiled with immunoSEQ multiplex PCR; TCRdb holds only in-frame clones, not every one. The data hold fewer than 85,000 clones, with 90% to 95% observed a single time. This specimen consisted of peripheral blood, obtained after pregnancy. These receptors were collected from a female donor in good health, enrolled as a control in a pregnancy study.

The chain combines TRBV30 with TRBJ2-3, with D perhaps matching TRBD2 (6 bases). V lost 3 bases and J lost 1, with 11 bases in between. The germline gives CDR1 GTSNPN, CDR2 SVGIG (reference sequence). The length of the CDR3 is 14 residues. The CDR3 region is CAWRQLARTDTQYF. DNA of the CDR3: TGTGCCTGGAGGCAACTAGCCCGCACAGATACGCAGTATTTT.

The chain links TRBV7-2 to TRBJ2-7; TRBD2 matches at 13 bases. CDR3 size: 15 residues. Germline CDR1 reads SGHTA; CDR2 reads FQGNSA. The V and J ends lost 1 base and 7 bases, in that order; junction bases with no gene match: 4. The CDR3 region has the DNA TGTGCCAGCAGCTTAGAACTAGCGGGAGGGCGGGAGCAGTACTTC. Encoded protein: CASSLELAGGREQYF.

The chain employs TRBV6-6 and TRBJ2-7, with D possibly TRBD1 on 5 matching bases. CDR3 length: 12 amino acids. Trimming shortened V by 7 bases and J by 3 bases, and 10 bases separated the two germline ends. Germline CDR1 MNHNY, CDR2 SVGAGI (reference sequence). The CDR3 DNA is TGTGCCAGCACTACCGACAGCTACGAGCAGTACTTC. It is translated as CASTTDSYEQYF.

This clone was seen more than once but under ten times. The J gene is TRBJ2-7, the V gene TRBV25-1, with 9 bases aligning to TRBD1. The germline V gene encodes CDR1 MGHDK and CDR2 SYGVNS. The V gene end was trimmed by 4 bases and the J gene end by 5 bases; junction bases not matched to a gene: 9. The CDR3 loop spans 15 amino acids. The CDR3 bases are TGTGCCAGCAGTGCGTCGGGACAGGGTACCAACGAGCAGTACTTC. Its protein is CASSASGQGTNEQYF.

J is TRBJ1-1 and V is TRBV5-1; D possibly corresponds to TRBD1 (6 bases). Per germline, CDR1 SGHRS and CDR2 YFSETQ. The CDR3 loop spans 15 amino acids. Deletions cut 1 base from V and 4 bases from J, with 14 bases between. The CDR3 DNA reads as TGCGCCAGCAGCTTGATGGTAGGGGGGGCCACTGAAGCTTTCTTT. Protein sequence: CASSLMVGGATEAFF.

The chain uses TRBV28 and TRBJ1-1; perhaps TRBD1 as D (6 bases). The CDR3 runs to 15 residues. The germline V gene encodes CDR1 MDHEN and CDR2 SYDVKM. V was clipped by 6 bases and J by 1 base, with 15 bases between them. The CDR3 sequence is CASRFGGAGNTEAFF. The CDR3 bases are TGTGCCAGCAGATTCGGGGGGGCCGGGAACACTGAAGCTTTCTTT.

V and J are TRBV9 and TRBJ2-5, with 10 bases lining up with TRBD2. The CDR3 is 17 amino acids. CDR1 is SGDLS, CDR2 YYNGEE, per germline. V lost 3 bases and J lost 2; bases outside the gene matches: 10. Here the CDR3 reads CASSESSGGPGQETQYF. DNA for the CDR3: TGTGCCAGCAGCGAGAGTAGCGGGGGGCCCGGGCAAGAGACCCAGTACTTC.

This clone was picked up a small number of times. The chain couples TRBV7-9 to TRBJ2-7; 7 bases align to TRBD1. Germline assignment: CDR1 SEHNR and CDR2 FQNEAQ (reference sequence). The ends lost 3 bases at V and 4 bases at J; junction bases unmatched: 6. The CDR3 contains 14 residues. The CDR3 loop reads CASSFEGAYYEQYF. The CDR3 bases are TGTGCCAGCAGCTTCGAGGGGGCATATTACGAGCAGTACTTC.

The J gene is TRBJ1-1, the V gene TRBV28, with 9 bases lining up with TRBD1. The V segment lost 5 bases and the J segment 10 bases; nucleotides outside the gene matches: 11. The germline V gene has CDR1 MDHEN and CDR2 SYDVKM. The CDR3 runs to 14 residues. CDR3 in amino acids: CASSPALGQGGAFF. DNA for the CDR3: TGTGCCAGCAGTCCGGCGTTGGGACAGGGTGGAGCTTTCTTT.

This chain connects TRBV7-9 to TRBJ2-2, with D perhaps matching TRBD2 (5 bases). CDR3 length equals 16 residues. The germline V gene encodes CDR1 SEHNR and CDR2 FQNEAQ (reference sequence). Trimming took 5 bases from V and 5 from J, leaving 18 bases between them. CDR3 DNA sequence: TGTGCCAGCAGCCTCCCCGGGATCAGCGGAACCGGGGAGCTGTTTTTT. Its protein is CASSLPGISGTGELFF.

The rearrangement joins TRBV2 to TRBJ2-6; D perhaps matches TRBD1 (6 bases). Germline V gives CDR1 SNHLY, CDR2 FYNNEI. Trimming took 1 base from V and 5 from J, leaving 9 bases between them. This CDR3 spans 15 amino acids. CDR3 bases: TGTGCCAGCAGTGAAGACAGGGCTAGGGCCAACGTCCTGACTTTC. Amino acids: CASSEDRARANVLTF.

The chain carries TRBV19 and TRBJ2-2, with 7 bases identical to TRBD1. Germline V lookup: CDR1 LNHDA, CDR2 SQIVND (reference sequence). J gave up 0 bases and V 10 bases, and 8 bases lay outside the gene matches. This CDR3 is 15 amino acids long. DNA of the CDR3: TGTGCCACCCTCGACAGGGATTCGAACACCGGGGAGCTGTTTTTT. Its protein is CATLDRDSNTGELFF.